This T cell receptor (beta chain) was recovered during a study of blood T cell repertoires in COVID-19. Assay used: immunoSEQ multiplex PCR; TCRdb lists only in-frame clones, some missing. The sample contains roughly 330,000 clones, about 82% of which appear only once. Trimming at V came to 2 bases and at J to 2 bases, leaving 5 bases not matched to a gene. The CDR3 has 15 residues. Germline V lookup: CDR1 MNHEY, CDR2 SVGAGI. This clonotype was sampled from a woman in her forties or fifties with acute or convalescent COVID-19. Sequences were obtained from peripheral blood. V and J are TRBV6-5 and TRBJ2-7, with 8 bases matching TRBD2. CDR3 nucleotides: TGTGCCAGCAGTTACGGGGCGGGAGGAGCCTACGAGCAGTACTTC. As protein: CASSYGAGGAYEQYF.